A selection of T cell receptor beta chains follows, all from one sample in a study of cytomegalovirus exposure and HLA in healthy donors. Repertoires were generated with immunoSEQ multiplex PCR, while TCRdb's copy carries only in-frame clones and drops some. The sample has some 120,000 clones; less than 75% are singletons. Sequencing was carried out using PBMCs. All receptors derive from a middle-aged woman in good health and CMV-seropositive. Both conserved end residues are part of each CDR3. Fields, in order: J gene, clone size, V gene, D gene, CDR3 protein, CDR3 DNA. D genes are given only for firm matches. Expanded clones get a size class; other rows say once, few or many, or leave the size out.

J: TRBJ1-2
size: -
V: TRBV4-3
D: TRBD1
CDR3: CASSLQGANYGYTF
DNA: TGCGCCAGCAGCCTCCAGGGGGCGAACTATGGCTACACCTTC

J: TRBJ2-1
size: once
V: TRBV19
D: -
CDR3: CATAELSTGNNEQFF
DNA: TGTGCCACCGCCGAGCTATCCACAGGCAACAATGAGCAGTTCTTC

J: TRBJ2-5
size: -
V: TRBV4-2
D: -
CDR3: CASSQGDTGQETQYF
DNA: TGTGCCAGCAGCCAAGGGGACACGGGGCAAGAGACCCAGTACTTC

J: TRBJ2-7
size: -
V: TRBV7-2
D: TRBD2
CDR3: CASSLEPPTSGRTYEQYF
DNA: TGTGCCAGCAGCTTAGAACCCCCGACTAGCGGGAGGACGTACGAGCAGTACTTC

J: TRBJ1-5
size: -
V: TRBV19
D: TRBD1
CDR3: CASSMRGLGQPQHF
DNA: TGTGCCAGTAGTATGAGGGGGCTTGGACAGCCCCAGCATTTT

J: TRBJ2-2
size: -
V: TRBV5-4
D: TRBD1
CDR3: CASSPGQGSTGELFF
DNA: TGTGCCAGCAGCCCGGGACAGGGGAGCACCGGGGAGCTGTTTTTT

J: TRBJ1-5
size: -
V: TRBV10-3
D: -
CDR3: CAISTDRDQPQHF
DNA: TGTGCCATCAGCACAGACAGAGATCAGCCCCAGCATTTT

J: TRBJ2-5
size: -
V: TRBV5-8
D: -
CDR3: CASSLGLGPQETQYF
DNA: TGTGCCAGCAGCTTGGGACTAGGACCCCAAGAGACCCAGTACTTC

J: TRBJ1-1
size: -
V: TRBV27
D: -
CDR3: CASSSKTRRNTEAFF
DNA: TGTGCCAGCAGTTCCAAGACTCGAAGGAACACTGAAGCTTTCTTT

J: TRBJ2-5
size: once
V: TRBV27
D: TRBD2
CDR3: CASSTLVGGETQYF
DNA: TGTGCCAGCAGTACTTTAGTCGGGGGGGAGACCCAGTACTTC

J: TRBJ1-2
size: -
V: TRBV28
D: -
CDR3: CASSLGGYGYTF
DNA: TGTGCCAGCAGTTTAGGAGGTTATGGCTACACCTTC

J: TRBJ1-1
size: -
V: TRBV18
D: -
CDR3: CASSLLEDAEAFF
DNA: TGTGCCAGCTCCCTCCTGGAGGACGCTGAAGCTTTCTTT

J: TRBJ1-5
size: -
V: TRBV27
D: -
CDR3: CAGSLGGILGNQPQHF
DNA: TGTGCCGGCAGTTTAGGCGGTATATTGGGCAATCAGCCCCAGCATTTT

J: TRBJ2-7
size: -
V: TRBV7-9
D: -
CDR3: CASSLVGAEQYF
DNA: TGTGCCAGCAGCTTAGTGGGGGCCGAGCAGTACTTC

J: TRBJ1-3
size: -
V: TRBV7-2
D: -
CDR3: CASSLTPGWPGNTIYF
DNA: TGTGCCAGCAGCTTAACCCCCGGGTGGCCTGGAAACACCATATATTTT

J: TRBJ1-6
size: -
V: TRBV28
D: -
CDR3: CASTAGGSNSPLHF
DNA: TGTGCCAGCACTGCGGGGGGGTCTAATTCACCCCTCCACTTT

J: TRBJ2-6
size: -
V: TRBV18
D: TRBD1
CDR3: CASSPDRAGANVLTF
DNA: TGTGCCAGCTCACCGGACAGGGCTGGGGCCAACGTCCTGACTTTC

J: TRBJ1-6
size: -
V: TRBV6-1
D: -
CDR3: CASSLQGANNSPLHF
DNA: TGTGCCAGCAGCTTACAGGGTGCGAATAATTCACCCCTCCACTTT